This T cell receptor beta chain originates from a study of T cells in localized non-small cell lung cancer. Findings and limits, study-wide: Owing to sequencing of a solitary tumor region, heterogeneity cannot be discounted. Exceeding tumor, uninvolved adjacent lung had the highest T cell clonality.

Regarding this clone: The antigen is undetermined.

Germline CDR1 LNHDA, CDR2 SQIVND (reference sequence). The CDR3 runs 15 residues. Between the trimmed V and J ends, which lost 3 bases and 2 bases, there was a span of 8 bases. Profiling relied on immunoSEQ multiplex PCR, and the TCRdb table lists in-frame clones only, not all of them. The repertoire holds 1,300 or so clones, with 36% as singletons. This clonotype originated in a woman aged 18-55 years with stage I lung adenocarcinoma. The material was lung tumor tissue, obtained before any cancer treatment. This chain connects TRBV19 to TRBJ2-6; D ambiguous. The CDR3 DNA reads as TGTGCCAGTAGTATCGGTCAGGCTGGGGCCAACGTCCTGACTTTC. Its translation is CASSIGQAGANVLTF.